This T cell receptor beta chain was recovered during a study of T cells in Graves' hyperthyroidism and ophthalmopathy. What was amplified from RNA transcripts were TCR beta CDR3 regions. HTBI primers were used for first-round RT-PCR of the TCR CDR3. In TCRdb, the multiplex PCR reads were re-called with MiXCR into one record per CDR3 protein. The sample has hundreds of thousands of distinct CDR3 sequences, around 14% seen once. Whole-study results and caveats: The authors' 13 V-J model separated ophthalmopathy from stable hyperthyroidism. Most expanded thyroid clonotypes above 0.001 also appeared in blood.

This clonotype was detected many times. Antigen specificity is unknown. V lost 3 bases, J lost 0 bases, and 8 bases lay in between. CDR3 size: 14 residues. Lactation, pregnancy, other autoimmune disease or uncontrolled infection excluded patients. This sequence originates from a woman aged 25 to 39 with Graves' hyperthyroidism that later progressed to Graves' ophthalmopathy. Sequences were obtained from blood. The gene calls are TRBV12-3 or TRBV12-4 and TRBJ1-1; D is unresolved. The CDR3 protein is CASSLHSLNTEAFF. The CDR3 region has the DNA TGTGCCAGCAGTTTGCACAGTTTGAACACTGAAGCTTTCTTT.